The clone carrying this T cell receptor beta chain was recorded once. Its antigen is unknown. Unique molecular identifiers had been added to the TCR beta cDNA libraries. TCRdb reanalysed the PCR reads using MiXCR and keeps one entry per CDR3 protein. Among 650,000 to 850,000 distinct CDR3 sequences listed, approximately 53% were seen once. The germline CDR1 and CDR2 sequences are SGHTA and FQGNSA. The CDR3 spans 18 residues. Trimming removed 1 base at V and 6 bases at J, with 21 bases between. The source of the sample is a study of post-analysis software for immune sequencing data. Study conclusions and caveats: Controls' normalized Chao1 diversity significantly exceeded that of multiple sclerosis patients. Patients showed TRBV5-6, TRBV5-1 and TRBV20-1 among four to six TRBV segments more frequent than in controls. The authors found that F measure strongly co-clustered same-batch samples.

Material for sequencing was blood. The chain joins TRBV7-2 to TRBJ2-2; no definite D call. The receptor was isolated from a girl aged 10 to 17 with multiple sclerosis. This CDR3 is CASSLGGVKPRGAGELFF. The CDR3 DNA reads as TGTGCCAGCAGCTTAGGGGGTGTAAAGCCTAGAGGCGCCGGGGAGCTGTTTTTT.